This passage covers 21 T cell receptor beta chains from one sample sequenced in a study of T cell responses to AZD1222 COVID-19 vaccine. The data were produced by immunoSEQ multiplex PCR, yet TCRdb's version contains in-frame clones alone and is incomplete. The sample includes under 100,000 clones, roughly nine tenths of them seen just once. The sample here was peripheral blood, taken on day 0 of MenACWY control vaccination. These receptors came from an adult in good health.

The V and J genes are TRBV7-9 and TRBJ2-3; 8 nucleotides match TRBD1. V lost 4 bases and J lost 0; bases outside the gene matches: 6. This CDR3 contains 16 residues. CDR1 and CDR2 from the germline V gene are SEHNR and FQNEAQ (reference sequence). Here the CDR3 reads CASSSPDRESTDTQYF. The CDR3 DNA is TGTGCCAGCAGCTCGCCGGACAGGGAAAGCACAGATACGCAGTATTTT.

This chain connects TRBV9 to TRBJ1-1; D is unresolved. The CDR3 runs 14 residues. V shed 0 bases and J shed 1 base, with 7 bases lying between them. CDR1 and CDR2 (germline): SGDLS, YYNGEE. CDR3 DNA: TGTGCCAGCAGCGTAGGCGCACCGAACACTGAAGCTTTCTTT. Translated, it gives CASSVGAPNTEAFF.

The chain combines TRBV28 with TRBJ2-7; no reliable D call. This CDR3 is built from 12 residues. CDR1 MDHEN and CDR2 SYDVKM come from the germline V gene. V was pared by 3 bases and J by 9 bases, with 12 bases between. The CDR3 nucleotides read TGTGCCAGCAGTTTGGTTTCTACCCGGCAGTACTTC. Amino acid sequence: CASSLVSTRQYF. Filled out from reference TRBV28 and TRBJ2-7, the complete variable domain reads DVKVTQSSRYLVKRTGEKVFLECVQDMDHENMFWYRQDPGLGLRLIYFSYDVKMKEKGDIPEGYSVSREKKERFSLILESASTNQTSMYLCASSLVSTRQYFGPGTRLTVT.

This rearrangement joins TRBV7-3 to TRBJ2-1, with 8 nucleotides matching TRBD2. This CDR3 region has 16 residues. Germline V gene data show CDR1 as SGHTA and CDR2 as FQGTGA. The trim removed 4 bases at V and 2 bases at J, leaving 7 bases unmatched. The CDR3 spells CASSSGPAGAYNEQFF. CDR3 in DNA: TGTGCCAGCAGCTCAGGCCCAGCGGGGGCCTACAATGAGCAGTTCTTC.

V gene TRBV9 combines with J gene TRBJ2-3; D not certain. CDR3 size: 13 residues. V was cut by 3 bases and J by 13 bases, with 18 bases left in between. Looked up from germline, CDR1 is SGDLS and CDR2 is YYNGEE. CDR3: CASSEGPDLIEYF. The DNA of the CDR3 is TGTGCCAGCAGCGAGGGCCCGGATTTGATTGAGTATTTT.

CDR3 DNA: TGTGCCAGCAGCACAGACAGGGACGTTTCCTTTGAAGCTTTCTTT. Translated: CASSTDRDVSFEAFF. V usage is TRBV7-2 and J usage is TRBJ1-1; 7 bases match TRBD1. J gave up 7 bases and V 5 bases, and 13 bases lay outside the gene matches. The CDR3 sequence is 15 residues long. Germline V gene sequence: CDR1 SGHTA, CDR2 FQGNSA.

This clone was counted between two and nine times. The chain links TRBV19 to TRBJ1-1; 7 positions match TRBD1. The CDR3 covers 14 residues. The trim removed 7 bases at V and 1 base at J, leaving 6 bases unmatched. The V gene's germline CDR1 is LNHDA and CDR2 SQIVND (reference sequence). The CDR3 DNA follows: TGTGCCAGTAAAAACAGGGGTCAGAACACTGAAGCTTTCTTT. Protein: CASKNRGQNTEAFF.

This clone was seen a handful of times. This chain's CDR3 is CASSQGGAPGNTIYF. In nucleotides, the CDR3 is TGTGCCAGCAGCCAAGGAGGGGCGCCTGGAAACACCATATATTTT. This chain joins TRBV3-1 (or the pseudogene TRBV3-2) and TRBJ1-3, with D possibly matching TRBD1 (5 bases). V was clipped by 1 base and J by 2 bases, with 9 bases between them. This CDR3 comprises 15 residues. Germline V lookup: CDR1 LGHDT, CDR2 YNNKEL (reference sequence).

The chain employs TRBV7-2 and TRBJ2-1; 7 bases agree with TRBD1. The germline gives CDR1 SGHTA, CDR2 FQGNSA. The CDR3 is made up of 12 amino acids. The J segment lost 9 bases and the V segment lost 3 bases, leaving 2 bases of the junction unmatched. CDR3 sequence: CASSFDRAEQFF. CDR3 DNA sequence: TGTGCCAGCAGCTTTGACAGGGCTGAGCAGTTCTTC.

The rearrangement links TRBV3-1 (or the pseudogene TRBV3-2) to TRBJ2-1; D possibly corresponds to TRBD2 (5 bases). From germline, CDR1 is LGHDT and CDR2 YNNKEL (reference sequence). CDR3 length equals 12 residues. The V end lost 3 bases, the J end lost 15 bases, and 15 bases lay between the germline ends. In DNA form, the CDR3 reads TGTGCCAGCAGCCACCCCCCCAGGCGGGCGTTCTTC. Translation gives CASSHPPRRAFF.

Here the CDR3 reads CASGWEGLGGYTF. CDR3 DNA sequence: TGTGCCAGCGGCTGGGAGGGGCTAGGAGGCTACACCTTC. This rearrangement joins TRBV3-1 (or the pseudogene TRBV3-2) to TRBJ1-2, with TRBD1 as a possible D gene (5 bases). The CDR3 is made up of 13 amino acids. Between the trimmed V and J ends, which lost 8 bases and 8 bases, there was a span of 18 bases. Germline V gene data show CDR1 as LGHDT and CDR2 as YNNKEL (reference sequence).

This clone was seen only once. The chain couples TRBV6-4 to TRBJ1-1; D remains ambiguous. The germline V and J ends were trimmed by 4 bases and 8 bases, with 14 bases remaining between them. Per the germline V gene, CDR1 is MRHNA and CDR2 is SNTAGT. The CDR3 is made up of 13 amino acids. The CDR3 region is CASSVTAGGEAFF. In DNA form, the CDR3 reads TGTGCCAGCAGTGTTACGGCCGGTGGCGAAGCTTTCTTT.

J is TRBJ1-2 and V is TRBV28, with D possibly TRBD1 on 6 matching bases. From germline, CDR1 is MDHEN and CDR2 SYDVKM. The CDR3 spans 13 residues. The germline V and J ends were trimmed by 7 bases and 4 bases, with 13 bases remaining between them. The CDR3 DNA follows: TGTGCCAGCACGACAGGTTTAATCTATGGCTACACCTTC. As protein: CASTTGLIYGYTF.

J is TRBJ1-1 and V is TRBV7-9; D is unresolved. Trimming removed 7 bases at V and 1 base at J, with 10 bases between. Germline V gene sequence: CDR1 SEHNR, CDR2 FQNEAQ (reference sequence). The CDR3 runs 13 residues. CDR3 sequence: CASNLNGNTEAFF. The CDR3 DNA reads TGTGCCAGCAATCTAAATGGGAACACTGAAGCTTTCTTT.

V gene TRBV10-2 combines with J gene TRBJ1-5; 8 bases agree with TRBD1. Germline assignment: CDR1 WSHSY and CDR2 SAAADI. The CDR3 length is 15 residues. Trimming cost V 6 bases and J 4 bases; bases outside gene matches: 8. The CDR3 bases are TGCGCCAGCAGGGATGGACAGGGAATAAATCAGCCCCAGCATTTT. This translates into CASRDGQGINQPQHF.

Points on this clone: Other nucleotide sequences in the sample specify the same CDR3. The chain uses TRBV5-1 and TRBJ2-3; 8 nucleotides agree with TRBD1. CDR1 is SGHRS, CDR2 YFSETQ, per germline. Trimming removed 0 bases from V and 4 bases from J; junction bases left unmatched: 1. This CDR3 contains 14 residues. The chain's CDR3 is CASSLAGGADTQYF. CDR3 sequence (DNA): TGCGCCAGCAGCTTGGCAGGGGGCGCAGATACGCAGTATTTT.

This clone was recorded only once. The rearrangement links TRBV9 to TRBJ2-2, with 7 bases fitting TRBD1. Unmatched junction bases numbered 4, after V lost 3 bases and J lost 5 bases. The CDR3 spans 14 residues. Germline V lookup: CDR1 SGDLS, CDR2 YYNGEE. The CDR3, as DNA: TGTGCCAGCAGCGGGGGACAGCTTACCGGGGAGCTGTTTTTT. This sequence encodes CASSGGQLTGELFF. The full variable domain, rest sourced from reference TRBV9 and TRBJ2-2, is DSGVTQTPKHLITATGQRVTLRCSPRSGDLSVYWYQQSLDQGLQFLIQYYNGEERAKGNILERFSAQQFPDLHSELNLSSLELGDSALYFCASSGGQLTGELFFGEGSRLTVL.

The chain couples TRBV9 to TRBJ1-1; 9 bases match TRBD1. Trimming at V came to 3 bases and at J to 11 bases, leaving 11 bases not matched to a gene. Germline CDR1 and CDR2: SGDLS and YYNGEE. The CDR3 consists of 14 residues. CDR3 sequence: CASSEGGQGGLAFF. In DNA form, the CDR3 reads TGTGCCAGCAGCGAGGGGGGACAGGGAGGCTTGGCTTTCTTT.

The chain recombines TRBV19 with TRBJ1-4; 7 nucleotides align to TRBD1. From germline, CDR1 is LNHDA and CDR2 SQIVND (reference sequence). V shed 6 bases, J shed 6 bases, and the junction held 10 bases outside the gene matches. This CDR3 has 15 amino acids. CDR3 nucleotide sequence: TGTGCCAGTAGGGCAGGGGGATTTCTGGATGAAAAACTGTTTTTT. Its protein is CASRAGGFLDEKLFF.

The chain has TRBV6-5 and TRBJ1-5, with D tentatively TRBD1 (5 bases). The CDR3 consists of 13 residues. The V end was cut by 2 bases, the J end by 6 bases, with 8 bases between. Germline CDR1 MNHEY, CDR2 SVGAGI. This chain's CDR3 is CASSYVGGQPQHF. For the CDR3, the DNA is TGTGCCAGCAGTTACGTGGGGGGTCAGCCCCAGCATTTT.

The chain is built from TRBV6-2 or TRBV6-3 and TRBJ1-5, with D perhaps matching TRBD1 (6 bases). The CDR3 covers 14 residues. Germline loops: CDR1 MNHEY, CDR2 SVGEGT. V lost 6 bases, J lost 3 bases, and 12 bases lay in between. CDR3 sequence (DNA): TGTGCCAGCAGCCTTGACAGGCTCAATCAGCCCCAGCATTTT. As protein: CASSLDRLNQPQHF.